This T cell receptor beta chain was sequenced for a study of blood T cell repertoires in COVID-19. Overall study context: From T cells, B-cell-depleted T cells, or PBMCs came the material, which was cDNA or gDNA.

Data came from immunoSEQ multiplex PCR; TCRdb stores just in-frame clones and leaves some out. The data show about 110,000 clones, with 88% seen just once and over 2% held by the top ten. Trimming left V 4 bases short and J 7 bases short, with 11 bases between. Germline assignment: CDR1 SGHKS and CDR2 YYEKEE (reference sequence). The CDR3 loop spans 13 amino acids. The sequence came from a human donor in a cohort sampled during active COVID-19. The sequenced sample consisted of peripheral blood. The V call is TRBV5-5, the J call TRBJ1-4, with unresolved D. The CDR3 DNA reads as TGTGCCAGCAGCCCGACCGGGATTGAAAAACTGTTTTTT. Encoded protein: CASSPTGIEKLFF.